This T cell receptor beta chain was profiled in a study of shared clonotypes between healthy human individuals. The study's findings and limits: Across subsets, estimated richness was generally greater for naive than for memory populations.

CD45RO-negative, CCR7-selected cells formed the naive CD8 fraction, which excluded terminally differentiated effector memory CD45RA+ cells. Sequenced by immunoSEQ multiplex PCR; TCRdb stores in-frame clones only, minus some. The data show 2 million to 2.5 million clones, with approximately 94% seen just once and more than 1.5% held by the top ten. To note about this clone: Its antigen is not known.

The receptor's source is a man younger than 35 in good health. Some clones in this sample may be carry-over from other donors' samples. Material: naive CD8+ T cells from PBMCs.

CDR3: CASSHGTSGSYEQYF. The CDR3 region has the DNA TGTGCCAGCAGCCACGGGACTAGCGGGAGCTACGAGCAGTACTTC. The chain combines TRBV28 with TRBJ2-7; 14 bases fit TRBD2. This CDR3 has 15 amino acids. Germline CDR1 and CDR2: MDHEN and SYDVKM. Trimming took 6 bases from V and 3 from J; bases not matched to a gene: 4.